This T cell receptor (beta chain) was captured in a study of tumor T cells in aggressive B-cell lymphoma. The assay was immunoSEQ multiplex PCR, and TCRdb's table has in-frame clones only and misses some. The sample table sets out 49 clones. The trim removed 5 bases at V and 6 bases at J, leaving 12 bases unmatched. CDR1 is SGHTA, CDR2 FQGNSA, per germline. CDR3 length: 15 residues. V gene TRBV7-2 combines with J gene TRBJ2-7; 8 bases are a match to TRBD2. The source of this sequence is an adult with diffuse large B cell lymphoma. Sequenced input: tumor tissue. The CDR3 is CASSPRAGGLGEQYF. The CDR3 region has the DNA TGTGCCAGCAGCCCACGGGCGGGGGGTTTAGGCGAGCAGTACTTC. Drawing the rest from reference TRBV7-2 and TRBJ2-7, the complete variable domain is GAGVSQSPSNKVTEKGKDVELRCDPISGHTALYWYRQSLGQGLEFLIYFQGNSAPDKSGLPSDRFSAERTGGSVSTLTIQRTQQEDSAVYLCASSPRAGGLGEQYFGPGTRLTVT.